The clone carrying this T cell receptor beta chain was counted a few times. Its antigen is unknown. Sorting with CD45RO/CCR7/CD25/CD127/CD95/CD27 yielded naive, central memory, regulatory and stem-like memory CD4+ cells. Over 95% purity was reached by all sorted populations. These data are taken from a study of beta chain features in type 1 diabetes. Study-wide background: Some 110,000,000 sorted cells were examined across all samples.

Expressed TCRB transcripts were sequenced, since all the RNA that had been isolated was reverse transcribed. Here immunoSEQ multiplex PCR was the method, and the copy in TCRdb shows in-frame clones only, minus some. The sample has roughly 60,000 clones; about 61% are singletons. Between the trimmed V and J ends, which lost 1 base and 5 bases, there was a span of 12 bases. Looked up from germline, CDR1 is WNHNN and CDR2 is SYGVQD (reference sequence). The CDR3 sequence is 14 residues long. Study findings and constraints: Among patients with Type 1 diabetes, TCRB CDR3s were moderately but significantly shorter in every one of the four CD4+ subsets.

This chain joins TRBV10-1 and TRBJ2-7, with TRBD1 as a possible D gene (6 bases). This TCR came from a woman aged 18-35 years in good health. Source material: Tregs from blood. CDR3 DNA: TGCGCCAGCAGTGAGTTTACAGGGTCTAACGAGCAGTACTTC. It specifies CASSEFTGSNEQYF.